These 11 T cell receptor beta chains originate from one sample sequenced in a study of T cell repertoires in cytomegalovirus infection. TCRdb re-analysed the reads in MiXCR, keeping a single row per CDR3 protein. The sample lists more than 150,000 distinct CDR3 sequences, 15% to 20% occurring once. Specimen: PBMCs. The origin of the receptors is a human donor in good health (CMV status not recorded). Some clones in this sample may be carry-over from other donors' samples.

The V and J genes are TRBV11-3 and TRBJ1-1; no clear D gene. Trimming cost V 5 bases and J 0 bases, with 7 bases left between them. The CDR3 runs to 13 residues. CDR1 is SGHNT, CDR2 YENEEA, per germline. In DNA form, the CDR3 reads TGTGCCAGCAGCGTAACTTTGAACACTGAAGCTTTCTTT. Protein: CASSVTLNTEAFF.

This clonotype came up a few times. J is TRBJ1-2 and V is TRBV29-1; 10 positions match TRBD1. The germline gives CDR1 SQVTM, CDR2 ANQGSEA. The V gene end was trimmed by 3 bases and the J gene end by 5 bases; junction bases not matched to a gene: 3. This CDR3 contains 13 residues. The CDR3 protein is CSVDGTGVYGYTF. In DNA, the CDR3 is TGCAGCGTTGATGGGACAGGGGTGTATGGCTACACCTTC.

V usage is TRBV7-2 and J usage is TRBJ2-3, with 8 positions matching TRBD1. The V gene's germline CDR1 is SGHTA and CDR2 FQGNSA. Losses at the gene ends were 1 base for V and 2 bases for J; bases not matched to a gene: 2. The CDR3 runs 15 residues. The CDR3 sequence is CASSLGTGHTDTQYF. DNA for the CDR3: TGTGCCAGCAGCTTAGGGACAGGGCACACAGATACGCAGTATTTT.

The rearrangement joins TRBV6-5 to TRBJ2-5; no clear D gene. In germline, CDR1 is MNHEY, CDR2 SVGAGI. Trimming stripped 2 bases from V and 5 bases from J, with 12 bases between. CDR3 length equals 14 residues. The CDR3 nucleotides read TGTGCCAGCAGTTACGTCGGCAGCGCGGAGACCCAGTACTTC. This codes for CASSYVGSAETQYF.

This clonotype was counted a few times. The V and J genes are TRBV5-1 and TRBJ2-3; 11 nucleotides align to TRBD2. This CDR3 is built from 15 residues. The germline CDR1 and CDR2 sequences are SGHRS and YFSETQ. The J segment lost 8 bases and the V segment lost 4 bases, leaving 9 bases of the junction unmatched. The CDR3 here is CASSPGTSGTSTQYF. The CDR3 bases are TGCGCCAGCAGCCCCGGGACTAGCGGCACAAGTACGCAGTATTTT. The variable domain in full, with the rest retrieved from reference TRBV5-1 and TRBJ2-3, is KAGVTQTPRYLIKTRGQQVTLSCSPISGHRSVSWYQQTPGQGLQFLFEYFSETQRNKGNFPGRFSGRQFSNSRSEMNVSTLELGDSALYLCASSPGTSGTSTQYFGPGTRLTVL.

The table lists this clonotype with many counts. V and J are TRBV7-2 and TRBJ2-1; D is perhaps TRBD2 (6 bases). The CDR3 runs to 12 residues. V was pared by 4 bases and J by 9 bases, with 10 bases between. Germline V gives CDR1 SGHTA, CDR2 FQGNSA. CDR3 DNA: TGTGCCAGCAGCTGGAGGGGCGCTGAGCAGTTCTTC. It translates to CASSWRGAEQFF. The full variable domain, with the rest looked up from reference TRBV7-2 and TRBJ2-1, is GAGVSQSPSNKVTEKGKDVELRCDPISGHTALYWYRQSLGQGLEFLIYFQGNSAPDKSGLPSDRFSAERTGGSVSTLTIQRTQQEDSAVYLCASSWRGAEQFFGPGTRLTVL.

The table lists this clonotype with a few counts. The conserved closing phenylalanine or tryptophan is absent in this CDR3, likely reflecting a read error. This chain links TRBV28 with TRBJ1-6; 7 positions match TRBD1. CDR1 and CDR2 from the germline V gene are MDHEN and SYDVKM. The length of the CDR3 is 15 residues. Unmatched junction bases numbered 12, after V lost 6 bases and J lost 10 bases. The chain's CDR3 is CASRPGQVGRSPLHL. In nucleotides, the CDR3 is TGTGCCAGCAGGCCAGGACAGGTCGGGCGATCACCCCTCCACCTT.

V usage is TRBV20-1 and J usage is TRBJ1-5, with D unresolved. Trimming removed 1 base from V and 1 base from J, with 11 bases in between. The CDR3 is 15 residues long. Germline V gene sequence: CDR1 DFQATT, CDR2 SNEGSKA (reference sequence). The CDR3: CSARATTDSNQPQHF. CDR3 sequence (DNA): TGCAGTGCTAGAGCGACGACGGACAGCAATCAGCCCCAGCATTTT.

The rearrangement uses TRBV5-4 and TRBJ2-7; D gene unclear. Germline CDR1 SGHNT, CDR2 YYREEE (reference sequence). Trimming pared 4 bases from V and 6 bases from J, leaving 11 bases between. The CDR3 spans 12 residues. The CDR3 sequence: CASSPVVGEQYF. The CDR3 coding sequence is TGTGCCAGCAGCCCCGTAGTGGGCGAGCAGTACTTC.

CDR3 in DNA: TGTGCCAGCAGTTACTCGGAGGTGAACACTGAAGCTTTCTTT. Translated, it gives CASSYSEVNTEAFF. V usage is TRBV6-2 or TRBV6-3 and J usage is TRBJ1-1; no reliable D call. Germline V gene sequence: CDR1 MNHEY, CDR2 SVGEGT. There are 14 residues in the CDR3. Trimming took 0 bases from V and 0 from J, leaving 5 bases between them.

The chain is built from TRBV4-3 and TRBJ2-1; 10 nucleotides line up with TRBD2. The germline gives CDR1 LGHNA, CDR2 YSLEER. The CDR3 covers 16 residues. Losses at the gene ends were 0 bases for V and 6 bases for J; bases not matched to a gene: 5. The CDR3, as DNA: TGCGCCAGCAGCCAAGATCGCTGGACTAGCGGCAATGAGCAGTTCTTC. Translating it yields CASSQDRWTSGNEQFF.